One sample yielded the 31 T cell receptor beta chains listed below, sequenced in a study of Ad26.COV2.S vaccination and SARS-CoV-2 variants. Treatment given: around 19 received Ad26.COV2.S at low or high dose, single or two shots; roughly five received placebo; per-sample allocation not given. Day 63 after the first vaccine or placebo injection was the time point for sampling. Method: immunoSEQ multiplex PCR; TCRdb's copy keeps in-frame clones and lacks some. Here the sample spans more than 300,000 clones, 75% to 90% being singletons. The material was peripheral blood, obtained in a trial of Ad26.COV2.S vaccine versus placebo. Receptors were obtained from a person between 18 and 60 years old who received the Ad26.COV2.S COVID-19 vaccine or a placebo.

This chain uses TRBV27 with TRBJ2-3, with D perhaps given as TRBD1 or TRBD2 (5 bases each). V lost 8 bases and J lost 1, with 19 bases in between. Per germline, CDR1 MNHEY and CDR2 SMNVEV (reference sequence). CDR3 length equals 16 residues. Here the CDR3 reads CASQRAGLTGTDTQYF. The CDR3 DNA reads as TGTGCCAGCCAACGTGCGGGCCTGACAGGCACAGATACGCAGTATTTT.

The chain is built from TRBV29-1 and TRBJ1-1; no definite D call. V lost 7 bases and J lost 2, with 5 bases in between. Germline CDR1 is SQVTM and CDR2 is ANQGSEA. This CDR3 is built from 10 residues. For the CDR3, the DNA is TGCAGCGCCCGAAACACTGAAGCTTTCTTT. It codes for CSARNTEAFF.

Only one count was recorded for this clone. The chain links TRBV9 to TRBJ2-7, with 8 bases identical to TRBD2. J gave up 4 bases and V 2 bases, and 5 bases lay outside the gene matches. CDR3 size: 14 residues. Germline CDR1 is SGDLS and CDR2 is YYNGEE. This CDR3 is CASSVGGAHYEQYF. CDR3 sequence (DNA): TGTGCCAGCAGCGTCGGGGGGGCTCATTACGAGCAGTACTTC.

The CDR3 DNA is TGCGCCAGCAGCCCGGGACAGCAAGAGACCCAGTACTTC. It codes for CASSPGQQETQYF. This chain joins TRBV4-3 and TRBJ2-5; 7 positions match TRBD1. This CDR3 comprises 13 residues. V trimming: 4 bases; J trimming: 2 bases; junction bases outside the gene matches: 1. In germline, CDR1 is LGHNA, CDR2 YSLEER.

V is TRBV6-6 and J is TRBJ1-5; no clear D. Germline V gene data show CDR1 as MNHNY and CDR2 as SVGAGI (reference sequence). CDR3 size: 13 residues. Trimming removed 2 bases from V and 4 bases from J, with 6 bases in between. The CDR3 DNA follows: TGTGCCAGCAGTTACCGGCTGAATCAGCCCCAGCATTTT. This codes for CASSYRLNQPQHF.

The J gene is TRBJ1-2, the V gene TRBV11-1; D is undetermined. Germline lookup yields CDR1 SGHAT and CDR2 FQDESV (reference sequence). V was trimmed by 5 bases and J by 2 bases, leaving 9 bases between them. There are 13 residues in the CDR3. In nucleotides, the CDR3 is TGTGCCAGCAGCCGGGCGGAGAACTATGGCTACACCTTC. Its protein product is CASSRAENYGYTF.

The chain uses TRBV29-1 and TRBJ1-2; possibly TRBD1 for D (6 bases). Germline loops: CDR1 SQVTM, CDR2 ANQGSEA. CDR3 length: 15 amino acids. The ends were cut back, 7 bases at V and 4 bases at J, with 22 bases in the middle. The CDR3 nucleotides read TGCAGCGACGGCGGGCACGGGGGCGGTAGCTATGGCTACACCTTC. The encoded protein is CSDGGHGGGSYGYTF.

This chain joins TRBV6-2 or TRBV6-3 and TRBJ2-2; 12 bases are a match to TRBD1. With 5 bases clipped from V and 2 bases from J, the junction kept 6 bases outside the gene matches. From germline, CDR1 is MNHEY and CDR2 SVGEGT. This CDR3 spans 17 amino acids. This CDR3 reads CASSHSGTGGNTGELFF. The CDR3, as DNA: TGTGCCAGCAGTCACAGCGGGACAGGGGGCAACACCGGGGAGCTGTTTTTT.

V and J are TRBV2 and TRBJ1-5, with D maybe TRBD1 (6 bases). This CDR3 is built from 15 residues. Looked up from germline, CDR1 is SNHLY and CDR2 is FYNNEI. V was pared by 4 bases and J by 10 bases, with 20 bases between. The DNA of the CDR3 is TGTGCCAGCAGTGGACAGGCGCTGGTAGCTAATCCCCAGCATTTT. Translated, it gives CASSGQALVANPQHF.

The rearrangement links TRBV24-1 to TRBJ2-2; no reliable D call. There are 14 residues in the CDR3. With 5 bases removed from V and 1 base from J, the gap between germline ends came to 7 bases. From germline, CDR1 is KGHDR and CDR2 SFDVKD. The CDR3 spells CATSGSLNTGELFF. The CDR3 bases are TGTGCCACCAGTGGCTCGCTGAACACCGGGGAGCTGTTTTTT.

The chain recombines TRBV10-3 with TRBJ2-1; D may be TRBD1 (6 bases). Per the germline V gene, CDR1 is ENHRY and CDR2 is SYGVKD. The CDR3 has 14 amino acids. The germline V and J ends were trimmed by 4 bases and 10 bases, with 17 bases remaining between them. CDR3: CAISGQAKDGEQFF. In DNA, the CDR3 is TGTGCCATCAGTGGACAGGCCAAAGATGGGGAGCAGTTCTTC.

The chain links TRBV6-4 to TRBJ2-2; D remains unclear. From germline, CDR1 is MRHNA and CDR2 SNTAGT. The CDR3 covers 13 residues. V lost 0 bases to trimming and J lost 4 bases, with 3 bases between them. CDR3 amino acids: CASSDSPTGELFF. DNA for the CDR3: TGTGCCAGCAGTGACTCGCCCACCGGGGAGCTGTTTTTT.

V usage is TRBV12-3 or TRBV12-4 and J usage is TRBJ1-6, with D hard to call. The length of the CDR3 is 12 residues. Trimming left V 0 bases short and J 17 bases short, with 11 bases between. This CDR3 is CASSLAYDRIHF. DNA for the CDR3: TGTGCCAGCAGTTTAGCCTACGACCGCATCCACTTT.

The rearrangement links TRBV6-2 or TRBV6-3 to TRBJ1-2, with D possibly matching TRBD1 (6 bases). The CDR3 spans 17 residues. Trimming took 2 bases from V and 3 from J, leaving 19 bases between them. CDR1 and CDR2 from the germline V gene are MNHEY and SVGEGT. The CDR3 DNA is TGTGCCAGCAGTTACACTCCGGGACAAGGGCCTGACTATGGCTACACCTTC. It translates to CASSYTPGQGPDYGYTF.

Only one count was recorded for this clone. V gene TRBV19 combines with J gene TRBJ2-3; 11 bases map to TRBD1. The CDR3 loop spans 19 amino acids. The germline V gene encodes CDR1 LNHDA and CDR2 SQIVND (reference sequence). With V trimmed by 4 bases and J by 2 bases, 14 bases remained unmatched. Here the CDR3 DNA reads TGTGCCAGTAGTAGGACAGGGGGCATCAAAGGAGGAGTCACAGATACGCAGTATTTT. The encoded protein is CASSRTGGIKGGVTDTQYF.

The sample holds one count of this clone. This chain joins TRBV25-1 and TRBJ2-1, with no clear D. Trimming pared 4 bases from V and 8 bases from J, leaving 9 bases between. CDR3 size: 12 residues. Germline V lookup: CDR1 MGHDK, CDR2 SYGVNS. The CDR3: CASSGKPDEQFF. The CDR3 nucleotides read TGTGCCAGCAGTGGTAAGCCCGATGAGCAGTTCTTC.

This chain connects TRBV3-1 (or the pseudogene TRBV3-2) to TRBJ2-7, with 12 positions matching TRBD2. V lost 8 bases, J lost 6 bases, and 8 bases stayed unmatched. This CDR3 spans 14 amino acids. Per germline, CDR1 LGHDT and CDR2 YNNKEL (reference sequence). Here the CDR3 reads CASWASSGRGEQYF. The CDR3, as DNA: TGTGCCAGCTGGGCTTCTAGCGGGAGGGGCGAGCAGTACTTC.

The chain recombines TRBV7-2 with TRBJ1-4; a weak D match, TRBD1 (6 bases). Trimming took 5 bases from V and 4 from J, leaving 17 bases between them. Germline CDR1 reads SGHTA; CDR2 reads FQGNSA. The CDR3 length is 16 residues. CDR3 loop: CASSLGLRGNNEKLFF. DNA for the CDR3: TGTGCCAGCAGCCTCGGTCTCAGGGGAAATAATGAAAAACTGTTTTTT.

CDR3 residues: CASRLQGALDGEKLFF. CDR3 sequence (DNA): TGTGCCAGCAGACTTCAGGGGGCCCTCGACGGTGAAAAACTGTTTTTT. V usage is TRBV2 and J usage is TRBJ1-4; TRBD1 aligns across 8 bases. V shed 6 bases and J 7 bases; nucleotides not matched to a gene: 13. Germline V lookup: CDR1 SNHLY, CDR2 FYNNEI. The CDR3 has 16 amino acids.

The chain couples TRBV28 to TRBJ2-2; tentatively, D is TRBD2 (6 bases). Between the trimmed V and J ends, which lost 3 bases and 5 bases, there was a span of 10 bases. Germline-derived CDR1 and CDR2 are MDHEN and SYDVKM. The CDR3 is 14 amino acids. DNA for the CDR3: TGTGCCAGCAGTTTCCCCGGGGGTACCGGGGAGCTGTTTTTT. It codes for CASSFPGGTGELFF.

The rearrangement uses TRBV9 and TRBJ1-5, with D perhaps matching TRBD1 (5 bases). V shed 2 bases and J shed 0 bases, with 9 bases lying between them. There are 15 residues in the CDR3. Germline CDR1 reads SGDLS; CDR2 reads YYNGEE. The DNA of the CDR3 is TGTGCCAGCAGCGTTGACAGTAATAGCAATCAGCCCCAGCATTTT. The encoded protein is CASSVDSNSNQPQHF.

CDR3 coding DNA: TGTGCCAGCAGCTTAGGGAGTGGTCAGGCGAGCTACGAGCAGTACTTC. Translation gives CASSLGSGQASYEQYF. The chain is built from TRBV11-3 and TRBJ2-7; D remains unclear. CDR1 and CDR2 from the germline V gene are SGHNT and YENEEA. The V gene lost 1 base and the J gene lost 3 bases, with 16 bases spanning the gap. The CDR3 totals 16 residues. Variable domain in full (rest from reference TRBV11-3 and TRBJ2-7): EAGVVQSPRYKIIEKKQPVAFWCNPISGHNTLYWYLQNLGQGPELLIRYENEEAVDDSQLPKDRFSAERLKGVDSTLKIQPAELGDSAVYLCASSLGSGQASYEQYFGPGTRLTVT.

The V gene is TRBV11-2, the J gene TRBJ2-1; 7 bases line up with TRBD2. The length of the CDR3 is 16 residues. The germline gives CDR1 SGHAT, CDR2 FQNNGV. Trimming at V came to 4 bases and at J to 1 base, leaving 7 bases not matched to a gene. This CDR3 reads CASSSRTRGSYNEQFF. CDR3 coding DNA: TGTGCCAGCAGCTCCAGGACTAGAGGGTCCTACAATGAGCAGTTCTTC. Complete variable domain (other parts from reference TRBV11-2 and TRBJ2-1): EAGVAQSPRYKIIEKRQSVAFWCNPISGHATLYWYQQILGQGPKLLIQFQNNGVVDDSQLPKDRFSAERLKGVDSTLKIQPAKLEDSAVYLCASSSRTRGSYNEQFFGPGTRLTVL.

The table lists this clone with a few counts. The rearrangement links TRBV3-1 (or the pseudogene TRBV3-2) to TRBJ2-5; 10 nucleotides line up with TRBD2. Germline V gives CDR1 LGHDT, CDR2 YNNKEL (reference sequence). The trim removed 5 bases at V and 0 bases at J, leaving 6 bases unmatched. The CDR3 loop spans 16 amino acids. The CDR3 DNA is TGTGCCAGCAGCTCCCGTAGCGGGAGGTACCAAGAGACCCAGTACTTC. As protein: CASSSRSGRYQETQYF.

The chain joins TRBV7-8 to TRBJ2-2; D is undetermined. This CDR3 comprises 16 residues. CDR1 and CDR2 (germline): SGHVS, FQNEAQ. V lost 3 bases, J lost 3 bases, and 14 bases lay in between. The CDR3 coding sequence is TGTGCCAGCAGCTTTGAGAAGGCTCCGTACACCGGGGAGCTGTTTTTT. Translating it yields CASSFEKAPYTGELFF.

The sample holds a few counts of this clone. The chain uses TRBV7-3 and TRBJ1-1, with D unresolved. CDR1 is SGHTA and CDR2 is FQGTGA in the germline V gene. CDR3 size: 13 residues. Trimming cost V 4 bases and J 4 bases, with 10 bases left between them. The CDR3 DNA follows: TGTGCCAGCAGCTCCGGACCAACCACTGAAGCTTTCTTT. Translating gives CASSSGPTTEAFF.

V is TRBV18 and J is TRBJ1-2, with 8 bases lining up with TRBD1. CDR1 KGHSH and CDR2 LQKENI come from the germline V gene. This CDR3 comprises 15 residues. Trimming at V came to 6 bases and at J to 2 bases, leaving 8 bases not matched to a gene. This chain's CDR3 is CASSDRTGKNYGYTF. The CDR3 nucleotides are TGTGCCAGCTCGGACCGGACAGGGAAGAACTATGGCTACACCTTC.

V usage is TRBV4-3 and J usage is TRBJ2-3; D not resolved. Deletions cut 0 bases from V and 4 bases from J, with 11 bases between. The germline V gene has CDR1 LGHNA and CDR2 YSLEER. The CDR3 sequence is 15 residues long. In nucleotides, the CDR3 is TGCGCCAGCAGCCAAGATCACGCCAGCTCAGATACGCAGTATTTT. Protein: CASSQDHASSDTQYF.

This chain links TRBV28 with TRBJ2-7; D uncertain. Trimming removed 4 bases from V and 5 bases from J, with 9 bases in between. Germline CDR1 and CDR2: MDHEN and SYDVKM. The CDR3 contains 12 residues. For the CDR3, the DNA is TGTGCCAGCAGTTCCCTCCCCCACGAGCAGTACTTC. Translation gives CASSSLPHEQYF.

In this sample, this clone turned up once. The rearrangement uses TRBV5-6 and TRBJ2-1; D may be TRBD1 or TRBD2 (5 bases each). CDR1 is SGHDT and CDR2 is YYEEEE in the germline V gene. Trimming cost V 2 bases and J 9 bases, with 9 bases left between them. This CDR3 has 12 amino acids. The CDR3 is CASSFGTTEQFF. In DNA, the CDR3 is TGTGCCAGCAGCTTTGGGACCACTGAGCAGTTCTTC.

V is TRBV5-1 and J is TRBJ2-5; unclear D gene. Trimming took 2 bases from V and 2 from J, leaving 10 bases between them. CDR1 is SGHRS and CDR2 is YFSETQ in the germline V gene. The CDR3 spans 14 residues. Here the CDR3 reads CASSLGHRQETQYF. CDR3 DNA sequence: TGCGCCAGCAGCTTAGGTCACAGACAAGAGACCCAGTACTTC.